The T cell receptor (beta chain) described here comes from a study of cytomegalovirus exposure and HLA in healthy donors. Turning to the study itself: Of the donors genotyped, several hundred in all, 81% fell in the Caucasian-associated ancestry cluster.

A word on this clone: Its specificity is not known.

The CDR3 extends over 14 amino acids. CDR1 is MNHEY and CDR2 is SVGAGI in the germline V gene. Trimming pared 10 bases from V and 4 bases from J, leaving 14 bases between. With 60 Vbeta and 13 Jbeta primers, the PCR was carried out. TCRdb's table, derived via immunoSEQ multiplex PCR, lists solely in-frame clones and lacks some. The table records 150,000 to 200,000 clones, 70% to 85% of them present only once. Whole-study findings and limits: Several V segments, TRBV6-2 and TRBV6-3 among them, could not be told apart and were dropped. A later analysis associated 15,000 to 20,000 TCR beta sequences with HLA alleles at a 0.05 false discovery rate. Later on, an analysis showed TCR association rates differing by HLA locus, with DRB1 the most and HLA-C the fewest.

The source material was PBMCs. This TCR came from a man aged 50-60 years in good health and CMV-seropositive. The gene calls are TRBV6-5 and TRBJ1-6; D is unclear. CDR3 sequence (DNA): TGTGCCACGACGGGCGGGCCATATAATTCACCCCTCCACTTT. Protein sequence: CATTGGPYNSPLHF.